This T cell receptor beta chain was recovered during a study of regulatory T cells in long-lasting Graves disease. Assembly of TCR beta libraries relied on iRepertoire HTBI primers together with Arm-PCR of CDR3 regions. MiXCR, run by TCRdb on the multiplex PCR reads, gives a single entry per CDR3 protein. The profile shows over 350,000 distinct CDR3 sequences, 14% of them singletons. Trimming shortened V by 1 base and J by 0 bases, and 7 bases separated the two germline ends. The CDR3 runs 15 residues. Germline values: CDR1 KGHSH, CDR2 LQKENI. Time point noted: newly diagnosed GD, antithyroid drugs for less than 3 months. Following extraction of RNA from PBMCs, that RNA was used to make the TCR library. An endocrinology department located in Xi'an, China, was where the patients came from. EDTA tubes were used for drawing about 9 milliliters of peripheral blood. A further study also used this sample, focusing on T cells in Graves' hyperthyroidism and ophthalmopathy.

The source material was peripheral blood mononuclear cells (PBMCs), sampled at new diagnosis, from a patient treated with antithyroid drugs. This TCR came from a woman aged 45 to 65 with Graves disease. The V call is TRBV18, the J call TRBJ2-1, with a weak D call TRBD1 (6 bases). The CDR3 coding sequence is TGTGCCAGCTCACCACAGGGGGACTCCTACAATGAGCAGTTCTTC. It translates to CASSPQGDSYNEQFF.